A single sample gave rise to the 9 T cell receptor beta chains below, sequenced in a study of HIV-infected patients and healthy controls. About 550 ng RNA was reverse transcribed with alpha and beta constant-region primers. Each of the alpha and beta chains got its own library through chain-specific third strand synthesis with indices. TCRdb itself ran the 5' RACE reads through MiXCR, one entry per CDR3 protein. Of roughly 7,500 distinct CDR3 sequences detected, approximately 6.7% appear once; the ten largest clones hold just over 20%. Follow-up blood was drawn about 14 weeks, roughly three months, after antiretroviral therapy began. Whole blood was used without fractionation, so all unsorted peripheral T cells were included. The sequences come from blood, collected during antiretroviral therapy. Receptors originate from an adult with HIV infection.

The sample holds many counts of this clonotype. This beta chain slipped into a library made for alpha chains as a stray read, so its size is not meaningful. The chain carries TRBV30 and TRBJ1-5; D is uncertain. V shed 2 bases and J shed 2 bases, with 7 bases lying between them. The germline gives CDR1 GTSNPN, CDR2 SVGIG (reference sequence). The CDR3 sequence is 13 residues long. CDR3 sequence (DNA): TGTGCCTGGAGTCCCAAACGCAATCAGCCCCAGCATTTT. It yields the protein CAWSPKRNQPQHF.

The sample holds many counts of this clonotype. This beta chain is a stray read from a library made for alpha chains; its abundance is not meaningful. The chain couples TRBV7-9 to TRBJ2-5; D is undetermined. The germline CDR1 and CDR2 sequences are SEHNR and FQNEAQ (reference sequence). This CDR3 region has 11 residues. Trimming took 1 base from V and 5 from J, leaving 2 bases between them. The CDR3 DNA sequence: TGTGCCAGCAGCTTAGTTGAGACCCAGTACTTC. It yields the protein CASSLVETQYF.

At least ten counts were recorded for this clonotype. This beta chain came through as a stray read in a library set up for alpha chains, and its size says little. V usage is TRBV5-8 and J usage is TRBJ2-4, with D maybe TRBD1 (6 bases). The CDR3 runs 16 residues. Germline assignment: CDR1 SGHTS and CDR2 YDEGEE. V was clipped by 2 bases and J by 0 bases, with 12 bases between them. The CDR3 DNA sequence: TGTGCCAGCAGCTTTCCAAGGACAGAAGCCAAAAACATTCAGTACTTC. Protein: CASSFPRTEAKNIQYF. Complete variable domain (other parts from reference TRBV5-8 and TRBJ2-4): EAGVTQSPTHLIKTRGQQATLRCSPISGHTSVYWYQQALGLGLQFLLWYDEGEERNRGNFPPRFSGRQFPNYSSELNVNALELEDSALYLCASSFPRTEAKNIQYFGAGTRLSVL.

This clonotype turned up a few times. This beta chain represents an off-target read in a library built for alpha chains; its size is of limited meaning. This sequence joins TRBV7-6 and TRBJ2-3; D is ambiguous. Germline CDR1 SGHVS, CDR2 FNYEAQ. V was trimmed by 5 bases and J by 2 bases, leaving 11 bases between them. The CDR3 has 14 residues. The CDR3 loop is CASSPPENTDTQYF. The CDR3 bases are TGTGCCAGCAGCCCACCCGAGAACACAGATACGCAGTATTTT.

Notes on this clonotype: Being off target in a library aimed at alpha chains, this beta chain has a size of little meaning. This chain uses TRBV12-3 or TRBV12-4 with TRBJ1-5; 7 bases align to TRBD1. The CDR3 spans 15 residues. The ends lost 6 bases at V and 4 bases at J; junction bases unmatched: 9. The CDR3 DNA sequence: TGTGCCAGCAGCCCAACAGGGGTCGAAAATCAGCCCCAGCATTTT. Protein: CASSPTGVENQPQHF.

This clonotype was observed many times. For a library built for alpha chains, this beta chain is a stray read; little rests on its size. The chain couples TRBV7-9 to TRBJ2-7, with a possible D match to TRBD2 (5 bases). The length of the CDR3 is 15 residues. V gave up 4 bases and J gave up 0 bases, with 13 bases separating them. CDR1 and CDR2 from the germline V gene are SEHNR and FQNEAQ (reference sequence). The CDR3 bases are TGTGCCAGCAGCTGGGAGCTCCCGAGCTCCTACGAGCAGTACTTC. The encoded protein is CASSWELPSSYEQYF.

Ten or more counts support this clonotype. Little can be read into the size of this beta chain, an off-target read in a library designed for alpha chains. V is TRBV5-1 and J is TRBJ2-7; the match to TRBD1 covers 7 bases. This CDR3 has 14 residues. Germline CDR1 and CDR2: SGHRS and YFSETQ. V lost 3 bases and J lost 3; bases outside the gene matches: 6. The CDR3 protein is CASSSEGALYEQYF. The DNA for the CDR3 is TGCGCCAGCAGCTCAGAGGGGGCCCTCTACGAGCAGTACTTC.

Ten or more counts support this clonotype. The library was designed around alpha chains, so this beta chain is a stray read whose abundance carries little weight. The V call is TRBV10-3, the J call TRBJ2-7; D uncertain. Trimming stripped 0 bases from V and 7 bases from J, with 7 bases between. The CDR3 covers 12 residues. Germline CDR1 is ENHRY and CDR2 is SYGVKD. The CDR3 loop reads CAISESSPEQYF. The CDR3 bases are TGTGCCATCAGTGAGTCATCACCAGAGCAGTACTTC.

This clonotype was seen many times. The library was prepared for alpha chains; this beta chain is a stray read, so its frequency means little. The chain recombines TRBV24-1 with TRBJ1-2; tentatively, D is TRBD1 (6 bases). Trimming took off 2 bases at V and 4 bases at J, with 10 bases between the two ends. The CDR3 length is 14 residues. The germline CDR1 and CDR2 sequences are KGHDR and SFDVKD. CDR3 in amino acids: CATSDSGTPYGYTF. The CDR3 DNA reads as TGTGCCACCAGTGATTCAGGGACACCCTATGGCTACACCTTC.